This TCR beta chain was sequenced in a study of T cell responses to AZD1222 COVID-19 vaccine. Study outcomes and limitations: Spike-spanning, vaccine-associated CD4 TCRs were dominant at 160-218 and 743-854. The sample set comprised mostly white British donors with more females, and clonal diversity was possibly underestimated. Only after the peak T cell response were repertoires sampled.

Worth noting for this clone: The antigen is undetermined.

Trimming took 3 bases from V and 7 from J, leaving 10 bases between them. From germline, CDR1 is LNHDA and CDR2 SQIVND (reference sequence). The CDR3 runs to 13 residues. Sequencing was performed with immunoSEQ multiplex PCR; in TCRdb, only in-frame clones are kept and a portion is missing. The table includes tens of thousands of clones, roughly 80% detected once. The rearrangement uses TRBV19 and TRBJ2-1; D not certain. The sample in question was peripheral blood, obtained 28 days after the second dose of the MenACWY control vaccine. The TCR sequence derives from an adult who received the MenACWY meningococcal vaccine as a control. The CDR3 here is CASSIPPQNEQFF. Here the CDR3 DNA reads TGTGCCAGTAGTATCCCCCCCCAAAATGAGCAGTTCTTC.